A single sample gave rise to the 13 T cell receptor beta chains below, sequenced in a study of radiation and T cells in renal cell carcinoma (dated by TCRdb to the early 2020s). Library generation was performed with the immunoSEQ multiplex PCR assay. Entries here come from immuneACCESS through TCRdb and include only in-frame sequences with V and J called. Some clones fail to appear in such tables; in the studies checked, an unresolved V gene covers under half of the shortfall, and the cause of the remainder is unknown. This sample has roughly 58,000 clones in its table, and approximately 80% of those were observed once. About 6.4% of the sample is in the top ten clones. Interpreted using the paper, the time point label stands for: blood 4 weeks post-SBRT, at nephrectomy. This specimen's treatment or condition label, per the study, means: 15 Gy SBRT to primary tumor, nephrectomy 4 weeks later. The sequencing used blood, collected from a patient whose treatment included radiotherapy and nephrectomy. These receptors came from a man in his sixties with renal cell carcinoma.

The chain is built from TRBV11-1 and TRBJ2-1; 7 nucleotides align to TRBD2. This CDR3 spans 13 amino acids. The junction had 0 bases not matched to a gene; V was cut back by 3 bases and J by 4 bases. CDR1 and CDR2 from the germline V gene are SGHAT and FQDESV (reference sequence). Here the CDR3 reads CASSFGGYNEQFF. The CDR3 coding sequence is TGTGCCAGCAGCTTCGGGGGGTACAATGAGCAGTTCTTC.

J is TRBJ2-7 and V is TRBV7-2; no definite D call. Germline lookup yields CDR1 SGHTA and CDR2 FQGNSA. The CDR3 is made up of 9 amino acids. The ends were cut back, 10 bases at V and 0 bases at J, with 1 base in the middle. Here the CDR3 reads CAISYEQYF. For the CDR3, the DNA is TGTGCCATCTCCTACGAGCAGTACTTC.

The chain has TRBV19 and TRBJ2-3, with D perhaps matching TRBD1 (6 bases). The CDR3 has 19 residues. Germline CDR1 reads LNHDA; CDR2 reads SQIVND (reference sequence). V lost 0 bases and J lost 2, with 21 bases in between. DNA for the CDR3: TGTGCCAGTAGTATAGATGGTTTACTCACAGGGACAAACACAGATACGCAGTATTTT. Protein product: CASSIDGLLTGTNTDTQYF.

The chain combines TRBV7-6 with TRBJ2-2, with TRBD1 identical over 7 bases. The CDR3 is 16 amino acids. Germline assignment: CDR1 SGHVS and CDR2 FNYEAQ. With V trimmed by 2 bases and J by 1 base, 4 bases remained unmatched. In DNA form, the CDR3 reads TGTGCCAGCAGCTTACGACAGGGAGTGAACACCGGGGAGCTGTTTTTT. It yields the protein CASSLRQGVNTGELFF.

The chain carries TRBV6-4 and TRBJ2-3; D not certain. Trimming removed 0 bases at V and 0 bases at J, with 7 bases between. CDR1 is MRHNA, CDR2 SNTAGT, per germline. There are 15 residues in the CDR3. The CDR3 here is CASSDSGGSTDTQYF. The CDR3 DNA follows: TGTGCCAGCAGTGACTCGGGCGGTAGCACAGATACGCAGTATTTT.

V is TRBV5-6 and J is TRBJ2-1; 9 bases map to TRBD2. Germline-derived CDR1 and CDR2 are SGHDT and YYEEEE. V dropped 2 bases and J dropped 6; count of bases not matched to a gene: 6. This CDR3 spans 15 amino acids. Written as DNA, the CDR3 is TGTGCCAGCAGCTTAGGGCCTAGCGGGACCAATGAGCAGTTCTTC. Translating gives CASSLGPSGTNEQFF.

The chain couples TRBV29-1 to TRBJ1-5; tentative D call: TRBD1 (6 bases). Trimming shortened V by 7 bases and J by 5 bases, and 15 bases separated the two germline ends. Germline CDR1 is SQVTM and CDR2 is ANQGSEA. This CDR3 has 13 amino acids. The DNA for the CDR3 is TGCAGCGCCGGTGGGGGGCCCCATCAGCCCCAGCATTTT. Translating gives CSAGGGPHQPQHF.

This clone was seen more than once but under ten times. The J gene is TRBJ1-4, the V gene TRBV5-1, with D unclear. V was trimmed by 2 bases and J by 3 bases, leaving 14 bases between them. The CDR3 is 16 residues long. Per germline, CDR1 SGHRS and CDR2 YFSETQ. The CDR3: CASSLGSGRANEKLFF. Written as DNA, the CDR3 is TGCGCCAGCAGCTTAGGCTCCGGGCGGGCTAATGAAAAACTGTTTTTT.

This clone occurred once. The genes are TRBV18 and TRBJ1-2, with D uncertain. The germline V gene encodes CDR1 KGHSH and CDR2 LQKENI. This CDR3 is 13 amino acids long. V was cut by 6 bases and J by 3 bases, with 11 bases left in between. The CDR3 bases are TGTGCCAGCTCCGTTCGAGAGGACTATGGCTACACCTTC. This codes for CASSVREDYGYTF.

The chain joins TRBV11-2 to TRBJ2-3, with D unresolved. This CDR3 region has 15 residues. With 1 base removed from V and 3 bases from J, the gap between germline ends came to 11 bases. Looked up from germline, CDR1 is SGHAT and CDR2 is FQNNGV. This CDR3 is CASSLAPSPTDTQYF. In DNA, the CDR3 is TGTGCCAGCAGCTTAGCTCCCTCTCCGACAGATACGCAGTATTTT.

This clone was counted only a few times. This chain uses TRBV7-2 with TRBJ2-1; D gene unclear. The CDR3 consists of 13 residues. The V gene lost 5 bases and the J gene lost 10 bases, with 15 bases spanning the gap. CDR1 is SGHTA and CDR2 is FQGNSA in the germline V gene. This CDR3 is CASSLFGSREQFF. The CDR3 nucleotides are TGTGCCAGCAGCCTATTCGGTTCCAGAGAGCAGTTCTTC.

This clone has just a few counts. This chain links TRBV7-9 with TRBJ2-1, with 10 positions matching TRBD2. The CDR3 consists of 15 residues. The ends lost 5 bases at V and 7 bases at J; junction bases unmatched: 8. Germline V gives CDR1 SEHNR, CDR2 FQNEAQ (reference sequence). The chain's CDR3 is CASSPSGSNLNEQFF. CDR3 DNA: TGTGCCAGCAGCCCTAGCGGGAGTAATTTAAATGAGCAGTTCTTC.

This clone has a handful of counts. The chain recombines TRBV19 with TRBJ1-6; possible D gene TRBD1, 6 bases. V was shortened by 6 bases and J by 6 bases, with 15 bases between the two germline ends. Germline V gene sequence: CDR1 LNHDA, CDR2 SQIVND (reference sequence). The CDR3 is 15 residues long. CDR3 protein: CASSLGGQSNSPLHF. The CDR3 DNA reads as TGTGCCAGTAGCCTTGGAGGACAGAGTAATTCACCCCTCCACTTT. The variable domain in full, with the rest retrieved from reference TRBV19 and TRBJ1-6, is DGGITQSPKYLFRKEGQNVTLSCEQNLNHDAMYWYRQDPGQGLRLIYYSQIVNDFQKGDIAEGYSVSREKKESFPLTVTSAQKNPTAFYLCASSLGGQSNSPLHFGNGTRLTVT.